A single sample gave rise to the 21 T cell receptor beta chains below, sequenced in a study of blood T cell repertoires in COVID-19. Sequencing used immunoSEQ multiplex PCR; TCRdb keeps in-frame clones, though not all of them. The sample contains tens of thousands of clones, roughly 87% of which appear only once. The sample comprised peripheral blood. All receptors come from a man aged 50-59 years with active COVID-19.

The chain combines TRBV29-1 with TRBJ1-2, with a tentative D call TRBD1 (5 bases). Germline-derived CDR1 and CDR2 are SQVTM and ANQGSEA. CDR3 length: 13 amino acids. The V gene lost 5 bases and the J gene lost 0 bases, with 10 bases spanning the gap. Here the CDR3 reads CSVWQGPNYGYTF. The CDR3 coding sequence is TGCAGCGTTTGGCAGGGCCCTAACTATGGCTACACCTTC.

The gene calls are TRBV9 and TRBJ1-2; D gene uncertain. Deletions cut 2 bases from V and 2 bases from J, with 4 bases between. Germline values: CDR1 SGDLS, CDR2 YYNGEE. This CDR3 region has 12 residues. The DNA for the CDR3 is TGTGCCAGCAGCGTCCAGAACTATGGCTACACCTTC. Translated, it gives CASSVQNYGYTF.

This clone was observed a single time. J is TRBJ2-2 and V is TRBV3-1 (or the pseudogene TRBV3-2); TRBD1 agrees at 10 bases. The junction had 6 bases not matched to a gene; V was cut back by 4 bases and J by 7 bases. This CDR3 is built from 15 residues. Germline-derived CDR1 and CDR2 are LGHDT and YNNKEL (reference sequence). The CDR3 reads CASSLGQGIVGELFF. In DNA, the CDR3 is TGTGCCAGCAGCCTGGGACAGGGGATTGTCGGGGAGCTGTTTTTT.

The chain has TRBV28 and TRBJ1-6; possibly TRBD1 for D (6 bases). Trimming cost V 6 bases and J 12 bases, with 27 bases left between them. Germline V CDR1 and CDR2: MDHEN, SYDVKM. The CDR3 is 17 residues long. Here the CDR3 DNA reads TGTGCCAGCAGACCCCCTGGGGGCGCGGTAGAAGGAAGACCCCTCCACTTT. Translated, it gives CASRPPGGAVEGRPLHF.

In DNA, the CDR3 is TGTGCCAGCAGCTTACGACAGGGCTATGAGCAGTTCTTC. This codes for CASSLRQGYEQFF. V usage is TRBV11-3 and J usage is TRBJ2-1, with 7 bases matching TRBD1. V trimming: 2 bases; J trimming: 8 bases; junction bases outside the gene matches: 3. The CDR3 covers 13 residues. Per germline, CDR1 SGHNT and CDR2 YENEEA.

The chain has TRBV7-8 and TRBJ2-7; a possible D gene is TRBD1 (6 bases). V was clipped by 3 bases and J by 4 bases, with 7 bases between them. Germline V CDR1 and CDR2: SGHVS, FQNEAQ. This CDR3 spans 12 amino acids. The CDR3, as DNA: TGTGCCAGCAGCTTCCAGGGGTACGAGCAGTACTTC. It codes for CASSFQGYEQYF.

Only a few counts were recorded for this clone. The rearrangement links TRBV5-4 to TRBJ2-7, with a tentative D call TRBD1 (5 bases). CDR3 size: 13 residues. CDR1 is SGHNT, CDR2 YYREEE, per germline (reference sequence). V was cut by 2 bases and J by 1 base, with 7 bases left in between. CDR3 loop: CASSFDRSYEQYF. For the CDR3, the DNA is TGTGCCAGCAGCTTCGACAGATCCTACGAGCAGTACTTC.

The V call is TRBV5-1, the J call TRBJ2-7; 8 bases match TRBD1. The CDR3 length is 15 residues. In germline, CDR1 is SGHRS, CDR2 YFSETQ. The ends lost 4 bases at V and 5 bases at J; junction bases unmatched: 11. CDR3 loop: CASSLQGVRGDEQYF. In DNA form, the CDR3 reads TGCGCCAGCAGCCTACAGGGGGTGCGAGGGGACGAGCAGTACTTC.

This chain links TRBV29-1 with TRBJ1-1, with TRBD1 matching over 7 bases. CDR1 is SQVTM, CDR2 ANQGSEA, per germline. The CDR3 is 13 residues long. Trimming removed 4 bases from V and 1 base from J; junction bases left unmatched: 3. The chain's CDR3 is CSVVRTGNTEAFF. CDR3 nucleotides: TGCAGCGTTGTGAGGACAGGGAACACTGAAGCTTTCTTT.

The chain is built from TRBV7-3 and TRBJ2-1; 9 bases are shared with TRBD1. CDR3 size: 14 residues. Germline V gives CDR1 SGHTA, CDR2 FQGTGA. J gave up 8 bases and V 4 bases, and 6 bases lay outside the gene matches. In nucleotides, the CDR3 is TGTGCCAGCAGCTCGGGACAGGGTAACTATGAGCAGTTCTTC. Protein sequence: CASSSGQGNYEQFF. The full variable domain, in which reference TRBV7-3 and TRBJ2-1 provide the parts outside the CDR3, is GAGVSQTPSNKVTEKGKYVELRCDPISGHTALYWYRQSLGQGPEFLIYFQGTGAADDSGLPNDRFFAVRPEGSVSTLKIQRTERGDSAVYLCASSSGQGNYEQFFGPGTRLTVL.

The CDR3 DNA reads TGTGCCAGCAGCAAGCAGGGGGCGAGCACAGATACGCAGTATTTT. Its translation is CASSKQGASTDTQYF. The rearrangement uses TRBV5-4 and TRBJ2-3; 8 bases match TRBD1. This CDR3 spans 15 amino acids. Germline V lookup: CDR1 SGHNT, CDR2 YYREEE (reference sequence). The V gene end was trimmed by 4 bases and the J gene end by 0 bases; junction bases not matched to a gene: 4.

The V and J genes are TRBV7-2 and TRBJ2-5, with a tentative D call TRBD2 (5 bases). CDR3 size: 13 residues. CDR1 and CDR2 from the germline V gene are SGHTA and FQGNSA. The V and J ends lost 3 bases and 5 bases respectively, with 10 bases between them. CDR3: CASSFSPGETQYF. DNA of the CDR3: TGTGCCAGCAGCTTCAGTCCGGGGGAGACCCAGTACTTC.

CDR3 nucleotide sequence: TGCGCCAGCAGCTTGGGAGGGACAGGATCCACCTACGAGCAGTACTTC. This sequence encodes CASSLGGTGSTYEQYF. This chain joins TRBV5-1 and TRBJ2-7; 8 nucleotides align to TRBD1. The CDR3 covers 16 residues. CDR1 is SGHRS and CDR2 is YFSETQ in the germline V gene. V was pared by 0 bases and J by 2 bases, with 7 bases of the junction left unmatched.

The rearrangement links TRBV14 to TRBJ1-1; 7 nucleotides align to TRBD1. V lost 5 bases and J lost 5; bases outside the gene matches: 2. Germline CDR1 is SGHDN and CDR2 is FVKESK. The CDR3 covers 12 residues. The CDR3 reads CASSYRGTEAFF. CDR3 coding DNA: TGTGCCAGCAGCTACAGGGGTACTGAAGCTTTCTTT.

This clone came up a few times. The chain joins TRBV24-1 to TRBJ1-3, with TRBD1 matching 10 bases. The CDR3 totals 15 residues. The junction had 10 bases not matched to a gene; V was cut back by 8 bases and J by 7 bases. CDR1 is KGHDR and CDR2 is SFDVKD in the germline V gene. CDR3 region: CATKDRGQAGNTIYF. Here the CDR3 DNA reads TGTGCCACCAAAGACAGGGGGCAAGCGGGGAACACCATATATTTT.

This chain links TRBV3-1 (or the pseudogene TRBV3-2) with TRBJ1-2; 8 bases are shared with TRBD1. Germline CDR1 is LGHDT and CDR2 is YNNKEL (reference sequence). V lost 3 bases to trimming and J lost 7 bases; unmatched junction nucleotides: 4. The CDR3 runs 13 residues. The CDR3 protein is CASSHDRGGGYTF. The DNA for the CDR3 is TGTGCCAGCAGCCATGACAGGGGAGGTGGCTACACCTTC.

The rearrangement uses TRBV11-2 and TRBJ1-5, with 8 positions matching TRBD1. Germline V gene sequence: CDR1 SGHAT, CDR2 FQNNGV. The junction had 0 bases not matched to a gene; V was cut back by 5 bases and J by 0 bases. The CDR3 is 14 residues long. The CDR3 DNA is TGTGCCAGCAGCGACAGGGGTAGCAATCAGCCCCAGCATTTT. The encoded protein is CASSDRGSNQPQHF.

The chain couples TRBV19 to TRBJ1-2; 12 bases map to TRBD1. The J segment lost 4 bases and the V segment lost 4 bases, leaving 10 bases of the junction unmatched. The CDR3 runs to 17 residues. Germline CDR1 reads LNHDA; CDR2 reads SQIVND (reference sequence). CDR3 residues: CASSTPGQGANSYGYTF. In DNA, the CDR3 is TGTGCCAGTAGTACCCCGGGACAGGGGGCCAATAGCTATGGCTACACCTTC.

This chain uses TRBV13 with TRBJ1-1; D gene ambiguous. Trimming cost V 6 bases and J 1 base, with 3 bases left between them. CDR1 PRHDT and CDR2 FYEKMQ come from the germline V gene (reference sequence). This CDR3 contains 11 residues. The CDR3 DNA sequence: TGTGCCAGCAGTCAGAACACTGAAGCTTTCTTT. Its translation is CASSQNTEAFF.

V gene TRBV5-1 combines with J gene TRBJ2-1; 7 bases line up with TRBD2. The CDR3 consists of 17 residues. The V and J ends lost 4 bases and 0 bases, in that order; junction bases with no gene match: 10. CDR1 is SGHRS and CDR2 is YFSETQ in the germline V gene. CDR3: CASSEKLAGSSYNEQFF. The DNA of the CDR3 is TGCGCCAGCAGCGAGAAATTAGCGGGCAGCTCCTACAATGAGCAGTTCTTC.

The rearrangement links TRBV19 to TRBJ1-2, with D tentatively TRBD1 (6 bases). Looked up from germline, CDR1 is LNHDA and CDR2 is SQIVND (reference sequence). The CDR3 runs 11 residues. The V end lost 5 bases, the J end lost 7 bases, and 8 bases lay between the germline ends. DNA for the CDR3: TGTGCCAGTAGTGCACAGGGTGGCTACACCTTC. It translates to CASSAQGGYTF.